This T cell receptor beta chain was identified during a study of T cell repertoires in cytomegalovirus infection. Study-wide background: Both CMV infection and a matching HLA type were indicated by public TCR beta signatures.

Findings and caveats of the study: Totalled public TCR beta family frequency picked out people who carried CMV plus the relevant HLA. Predominance within the ex vivo response was attributable to HLA-C-restricted CMV-specific TCR beta clonotypes.

Germline V CDR1 and CDR2: KGHSH, LQKENI. This CDR3 has 12 amino acids. The V gene lost 2 bases and the J gene lost 11 bases, with 12 bases spanning the gap. As for this clonotype: Its antigen is still unknown.

A single record per CDR3 protein comes from TCRdb applying MiXCR to the reads. Here the sample spans hundreds of thousands of distinct CDR3 sequences, about a sixth being singletons. The sample consisted of PBMCs. This sequence was found in a human donor in good health (CMV status not recorded). Some clones in this sample may be carry-over from other donors' samples. The V gene is TRBV18, the J gene TRBJ1-1; unclear D gene. CDR3 amino acids: CASSPEAREAFF. The DNA of the CDR3 is TGTGCCAGCTCACCAGAGGCGAGGGAGGCTTTCTTT.